The present TCR beta chain was sequenced within a study of cytomegalovirus exposure and HLA in healthy donors. The CDR3 extends over 15 amino acids. J lost 6 bases, V lost 1 base, and 5 bases had no gene match. Looked up from germline, CDR1 is SGHVS and CDR2 is FQNEAQ. The PCR ran on 60 Vbeta and 13 Jbeta primers. Profiled with immunoSEQ multiplex PCR; TCRdb holds only in-frame clones, not every one. Of about 180,000 clones listed, around three quarters are singletons. Findings and caveats of the study: 87-base-pair reads could not separate some V segments, including TRBV6-2 and TRBV6-3. Later work found most CMV-associated TCR beta chains apparently HLA-restricted. Later on, an analysis tied approximately 15,000 TCR beta sequences to HLA alleles at 0.05 false discovery rate.

Notes on this clone: The target antigen is unknown.

The specimen sequenced was PBMCs. The V call is TRBV7-8, the J call TRBJ1-4, with 7 bases that match TRBD1. The clonotype comes from a middle-aged woman in good health and CMV-seronegative. The CDR3 sequence: CASSLGRGVYEKLFF. The CDR3 DNA is TGTGCCAGCAGCTTAGGCAGGGGGGTTTATGAAAAACTGTTTTTT.